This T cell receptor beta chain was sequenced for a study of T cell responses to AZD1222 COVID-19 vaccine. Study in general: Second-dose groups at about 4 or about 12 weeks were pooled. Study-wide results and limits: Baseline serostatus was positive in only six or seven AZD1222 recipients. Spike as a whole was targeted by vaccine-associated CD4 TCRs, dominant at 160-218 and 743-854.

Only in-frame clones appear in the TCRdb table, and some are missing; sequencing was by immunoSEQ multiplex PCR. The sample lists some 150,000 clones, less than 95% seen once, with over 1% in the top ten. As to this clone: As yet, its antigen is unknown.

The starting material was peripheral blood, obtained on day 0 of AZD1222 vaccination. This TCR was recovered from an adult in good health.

The chain's CDR3 is CAISDQTGGYEKLFF. For the CDR3, the DNA is TGTGCCATCAGCGACCAGACAGGGGGTTACGAAAAACTGTTTTTT. The rearrangement links TRBV10-3 to TRBJ1-4; 9 bases fit TRBD1. CDR1 is ENHRY, CDR2 SYGVKD, per germline. The CDR3 is 15 amino acids. J lost 8 bases, V lost 6 bases, and 10 bases had no gene match.